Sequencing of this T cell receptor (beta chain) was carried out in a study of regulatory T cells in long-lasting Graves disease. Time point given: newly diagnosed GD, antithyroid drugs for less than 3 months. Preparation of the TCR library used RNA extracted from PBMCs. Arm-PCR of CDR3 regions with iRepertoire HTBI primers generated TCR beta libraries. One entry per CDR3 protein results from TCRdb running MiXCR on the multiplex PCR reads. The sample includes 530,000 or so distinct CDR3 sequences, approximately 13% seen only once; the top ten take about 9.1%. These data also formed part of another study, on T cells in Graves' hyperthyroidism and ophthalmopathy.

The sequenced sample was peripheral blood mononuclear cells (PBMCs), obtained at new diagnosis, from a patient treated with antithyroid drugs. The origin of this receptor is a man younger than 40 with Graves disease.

The CDR3 DNA reads as TGTGCCAGCAGCCCTCCGTCGGGGTTCTACGAGCAGTACTTC. Translating it yields CASSPPSGFYEQYF. The chain links TRBV12-3 or TRBV12-4 to TRBJ2-7; D is possibly TRBD2 (5 bases). The V and J ends lost 6 bases and 3 bases respectively, with 15 bases between them. CDR3 length: 14 residues.